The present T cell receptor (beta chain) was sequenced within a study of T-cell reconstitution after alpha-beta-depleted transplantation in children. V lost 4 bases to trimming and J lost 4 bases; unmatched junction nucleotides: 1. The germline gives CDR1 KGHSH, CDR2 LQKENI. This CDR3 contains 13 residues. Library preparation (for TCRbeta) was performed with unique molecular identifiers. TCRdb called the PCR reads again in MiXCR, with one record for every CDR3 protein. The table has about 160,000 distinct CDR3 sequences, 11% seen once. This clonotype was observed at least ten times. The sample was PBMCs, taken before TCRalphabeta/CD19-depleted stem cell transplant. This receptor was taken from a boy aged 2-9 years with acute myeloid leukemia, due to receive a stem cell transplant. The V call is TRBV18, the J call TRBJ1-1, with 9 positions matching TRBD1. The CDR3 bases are TGTGCCAGCTCACGGGACAGGGCCACTGAAGCTTTCTTT. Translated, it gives CASSRDRATEAFF.